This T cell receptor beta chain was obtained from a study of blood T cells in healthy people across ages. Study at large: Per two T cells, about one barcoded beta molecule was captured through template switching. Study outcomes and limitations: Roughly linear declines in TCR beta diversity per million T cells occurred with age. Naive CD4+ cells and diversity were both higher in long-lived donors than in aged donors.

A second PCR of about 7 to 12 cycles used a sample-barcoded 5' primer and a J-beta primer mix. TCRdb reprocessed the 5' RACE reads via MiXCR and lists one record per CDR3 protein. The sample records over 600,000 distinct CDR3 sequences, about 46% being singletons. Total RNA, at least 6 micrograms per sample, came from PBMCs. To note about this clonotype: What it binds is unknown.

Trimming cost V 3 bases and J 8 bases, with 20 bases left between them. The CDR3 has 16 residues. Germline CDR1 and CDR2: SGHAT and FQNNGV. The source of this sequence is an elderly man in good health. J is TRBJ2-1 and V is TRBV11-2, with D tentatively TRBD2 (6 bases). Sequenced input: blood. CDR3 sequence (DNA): TGTGCCAGCAGCTTCTTCCGGGACTCCAACGGCGATGAGCAGTTCTTC. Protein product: CASSFFRDSNGDEQFF. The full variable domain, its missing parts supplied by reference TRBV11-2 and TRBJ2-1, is EAGVAQSPRYKIIEKRQSVAFWCNPISGHATLYWYQQILGQGPKLLIQFQNNGVVDDSQLPKDRFSAERLKGVDSTLKIQPAKLEDSAVYLCASSFFRDSNGDEQFFGPGTRLTVL.